The entry below gives a single T cell receptor beta chain sequence along with its context. Its antigen is currently unknown. Sequencing was performed with immunoSEQ multiplex PCR; in TCRdb, only in-frame clones are kept and a portion is missing. The profile shows roughly 45,000 clones, almost 80% of them singletons. This entry is derived from a study of OX40 agonist ivuxolimab in advanced cancers. General observations from the study: Among the nonresponders, some also had low normalized T-cell clonal expansion.

Autoimmune disease history or systemic immunosuppression barred patients. Trimming removed 5 bases from V and 6 bases from J; junction bases left unmatched: 5. Germline values: CDR1 SGHVS, CDR2 FNYEAQ. The CDR3 contains 13 residues. This chain joins TRBV7-6 and TRBJ1-1, with 8 bases that match TRBD1. This specimen consisted of CD4+ or CD8+ T cells sorted from blood, obtained in a trial of the OX40 agonist ivuxolimab. The clonotype was recovered from an adult with an advanced solid tumor such as melanoma, head and neck, liver or kidney cancer. The CDR3 bases are TGTGCCAGCAGCCCTTCGACAGGGGCTGAAGCTTTCTTT. Translating gives CASSPSTGAEAFF.